The source of this TCR beta chain is a study of blood T cell repertoires in COVID-19. Sequenced by immunoSEQ multiplex PCR; TCRdb stores in-frame clones only, minus some. This table holds over 130,000 clones, 88% found once. The ends lost 4 bases at V and 4 bases at J; junction bases unmatched: 4. The V gene's germline CDR1 is SQVTM and CDR2 ANQGSEA. The CDR3 spans 14 residues. Specimen: peripheral blood. The clonotype comes from a man in his 60s with active or convalescent COVID-19. V gene TRBV29-1 combines with J gene TRBJ2-7; 13 bases fit TRBD2. The CDR3 coding sequence is TGCAGCGTTGGGGGACTAGCGGGATTGTACGAGCAGTACTTC. It yields the protein CSVGGLAGLYEQYF.